These 10 T cell receptor beta chains share one sample of origin, sequenced in a study of T cell repertoires in cytomegalovirus infection. These receptors have no identified antigens. Each CDR3 protein is one row after TCRdb ran MiXCR on the reads. The sample includes approximately 310,000 distinct CDR3 sequences, approximately 25% of them seen just once. The sequencing used cultured PBMCs, collected from culture after CMV antigen stimulation. These receptors were taken from a human donor in good health (CMV status not recorded). Some clones in this sample may be carry-over from other donors' samples.

The V gene is TRBV20-1, the J gene TRBJ2-7; possibly TRBD1 for D (6 bases). Per the germline V gene, CDR1 is DFQATT and CDR2 is SNEGSKA (reference sequence). The length of the CDR3 is 13 residues. Trimming removed 1 base from V and 4 bases from J, with 11 bases in between. As DNA, the CDR3 is TGCAGTGCTAGAGTCACAGGGAAATACGAGCAGTACTTC. This gives the protein CSARVTGKYEQYF.

Ten or more counts support this clonotype. The V and J genes are TRBV12-3 or TRBV12-4 and TRBJ1-5; no clear D gene. V lost 5 bases and J 6 bases, leaving 8 bases between the germline ends. The CDR3 covers 12 residues. Written as DNA, the CDR3 is TGTGCCAGCAGTCGAAACCCTCAGCCCCAGCATTTT. Protein product: CASSRNPQPQHF.

This clonotype was counted between two and nine times. The J gene is TRBJ2-7, the V gene TRBV7-2, with D unclear. The CDR3 runs to 13 residues. Trimming shortened V by 1 base and J by 1 base, and 5 bases separated the two germline ends. Germline V gene data show CDR1 as SGHTA and CDR2 as FQGNSA. CDR3 in amino acids: CASSLDASYEQYF. CDR3 bases: TGTGCCAGCAGCTTAGACGCGTCCTACGAGCAGTACTTC. Supplemented by reference TRBV7-2 and TRBJ2-7, the full variable domain reads GAGVSQSPSNKVTEKGKDVELRCDPISGHTALYWYRQSLGQGLEFLIYFQGNSAPDKSGLPSDRFSAERTGGSVSTLTIQRTQQEDSAVYLCASSLDASYEQYFGPGTRLTVT.

On this clonotype itself: A much larger clone differs from this one at a single base, so this may be a read error. Here the CDR3 omits its conserved ending phenylalanine or tryptophan, so a read error is the likely source. This rearrangement joins TRBV7-8 to TRBJ2-3; TRBD1 agrees at 9 bases. V was clipped by 5 bases and J by 6 bases; unmatched bases: 9. CDR3 length: 15 residues. CDR1 and CDR2 from the germline V gene are SGHVS and FQNEAQ. The CDR3 coding sequence is TGTGCCAGCAGCCCTATGGACAGGGGAAGGGATACGCAGTATGTT. As protein: CASSPMDRGRDTQYV.

The V call is TRBV24-1, the J call TRBJ1-2; tentative D call: TRBD1 (6 bases). CDR1 is KGHDR, CDR2 SFDVKD, per germline. V was shortened by 4 bases and J by 4 bases, with 15 bases between the two germline ends. The CDR3 runs to 15 residues. The chain's CDR3 is CATSDPRTAGYGYTF. The CDR3 bases are TGTGCCACCAGTGACCCCCGGACAGCGGGCTATGGCTACACCTTC.

The chain carries TRBV12-5 and TRBJ2-2, with 7 bases that match TRBD2. The CDR3 extends over 17 amino acids. Per germline, CDR1 LGHNT and CDR2 FRNRAP. With 2 bases clipped from V and 0 bases from J, the junction kept 6 bases outside the gene matches. CDR3 protein: CASGLSLAGANTGELFF. The CDR3 DNA reads TGTGCTAGTGGTTTGAGTCTGGCGGGAGCGAACACCGGGGAGCTGTTTTTT.

The chain uses TRBV6-2 or TRBV6-3 and TRBJ1-2; 8 nucleotides agree with TRBD1. This CDR3 has 14 residues. The germline V gene encodes CDR1 MNHEY and CDR2 SVGEGT. The V gene end was trimmed by 6 bases and the J gene end by 0 bases; junction bases not matched to a gene: 3. The CDR3 bases are TGTGCCAGCAGAGGACAGGGTTCTAACTATGGCTACACCTTC. This translates into CASRGQGSNYGYTF.

This clonotype was detected ten times or more. The V and J genes are TRBV7-2 and TRBJ2-7, with TRBD2 as a possible D gene (6 bases). CDR3 size: 14 residues. Trimming removed 1 base at V and 4 bases at J, with 11 bases between. CDR1 is SGHTA and CDR2 is FQGNSA in the germline V gene. CDR3 nucleotides: TGTGCCAGCAGCTTAGTGGGCGGGAAGTACGAGCAGTACTTC. Translating it yields CASSLVGGKYEQYF.

Of note for this clonotype: A read error may explain this, as a much larger clone is one base away. Likely a read error: the CDR3 ends without its conserved phenylalanine or tryptophan. The rearrangement links TRBV7-2 to TRBJ2-1; no definite D call. Germline assignment: CDR1 SGHTA and CDR2 FQGNSA. Trimming took off 4 bases at V and 3 bases at J, with 4 bases between the two ends. The CDR3 spans 12 residues. CDR3 loop: CASSSNYNEQFS. The CDR3 DNA is TGTGCCAGCAGCTCCAACTACAATGAGCAGTTCTCC.

J is TRBJ2-1 and V is TRBV6-2 or TRBV6-3; D is perhaps TRBD1 or TRBD2 (5 bases each). Germline CDR1 is MNHEY and CDR2 is SVGEGT. V lost 6 bases and J 3 bases, leaving 15 bases between the germline ends. The CDR3 is 15 residues long. The CDR3 DNA follows: TGTGCCAGCAGCCACGAAGGGGAGTTCTACAATGAGCAGTTCTTC. Encoded protein: CASSHEGEFYNEQFF.